This T cell receptor (beta chain) was documented in a study of T cell clones after liver transplantation (dated by TCRdb to the late 2010s). Looking at the study overall: The samples were obtained from ITN030ST, a randomized trial that attempted immunosuppression withdrawal within 2 years after liver transplantation. No induction therapy was given to the subjects, and standard immunosuppression was administered until randomization at 12-24 months post-transplant. As an antigen-independent comparator for the donor-reactive sequences, third party-reactive TCRbeta sequences from pre-transplant MLRs were identified as well. Of the eight recipients, a few were HCV-positive, while the remaining recipients had been transplanted for non-autoimmune, non-viral indications. After a pre-transplant mixed lymphocyte reaction, TCRbeta sequencing was used to pinpoint donor-reactive T cell clones, which were subsequently tracked in post-transplant blood. The study cohort included 8 liver transplant recipients, of whom 3 were classified as tolerant and 5 as non-tolerant. Tolerance was defined as complete withdrawal of immunosuppression for at least one year without a rise in liver enzymes beyond twice the upper limit of normal. Blood samples were collected pre-transplant, pre-randomization before withdrawal, and post-randomization after either complete withdrawal or failed withdrawal.

Study-wide findings and limitations: In two subjects, low numbers of available donor cells limited the measurable donor-reactive repertoire. A greater decline was seen for donor-reactive sequences than for third party-reactive sequences, suggesting partial antigen-specific deletion unrelated to withdrawal success. Conclusions were preliminary, limited by small, heterogeneous patient numbers and non-standardized post-transplant time points. Because no allograft tissue specimens were available, donor-reactive T cells may have migrated into the graft instead of being deleted. In most of the 8 subjects, circulating donor-reactive CD4 TCRbeta sequences decreased significantly after transplant, regardless of tolerance or HCV status. When repertoire turnover was taken into account, detection of donor-reactive sequences was significantly reduced in 7 of 8 subjects for CD4 and in 8 of 8 subjects for CD8.

As regards this clone: Its antigen is currently not known. Base quality data are lacking; no much larger clone is found one base away.

Frozen genomic DNA underwent high-throughput TCRbeta CDR3 sequencing by immunoSEQ, including PCR amplification, mapping, bias correction and internal controls. The study's own analysis went as follows. Only productive rearrangements were retained, with each unique TCRbeta sequence defined by its CDR3 nucleotide sequence together with its V and J gene. Donor-reactive sequences required at least 5-fold expansion in CFSE-low cells versus unstimulated pre-transplant cells and at least 0.01% frequency. To ensure at least 90% detection power, minimum frequency thresholds were set for each subject based on that subject's lowest-template unstimulated sample. Jensen-Shannon divergence between the top 1000 TCRbeta sequences after and before transplant was used to measure repertoire turnover. Two-sided Fisher's exact tests were used to test for changes in how often donor-reactive sequences were detected. This immuneACCESS table, as held by TCRdb, lists in-frame sequences with V and J called but not all clones. Of the missing ones, under half trace to an unresolved V gene in checked studies; the others have no known cause. The DNA gave D and trimming, while V, J and clone size come from that table. The sample table contains 65,000 to 80,000 clones; only one count was recorded for 75% to 90% of them. Of the sample, less than 0.65% is held by the ten largest clones.

From the cysteine up to the phenylalanine, the CDR3 has a length of 17 residues. Solely the CDR3 DNA is kept, with 51 bases framed from the first base. Ends trimmed: V by 4 bases, J by 2 bases; bases unmatched to a gene: 9. Per the germline V gene, SGDLS is the CDR1 and YYNGEE is the CDR2. Sample time point, as interpreted from the label and publication: pre-transplant. Unstimulated PBMCs, after thawing, were stained for CD3, CD4 and CD8 and then FACS-sorted into CD3+CD4+ and CD3+CD8+ populations. All 8 studied subjects were randomized to immunosuppression withdrawal. Genomic DNA was isolated with the Qiagen DNeasy Blood and Tissue Kit.

The starting material was CD4+ T cells from blood, obtained before liver transplant. Rearrangement joined TRBV9 to TRBJ2-3; TRBD2 matches 11 bases in the middle. The TCR originated in a human donor who received a liver transplant. In nucleotide form, the sequence is TGTGCCAGCAGCCCTCGGGTAGCGGGAGGGTACACAGATACGCAGTATTTT. The translation is CASSPRVAGGYTDTQYF.